The present T cell receptor beta chain was sequenced within a study of lung T cells in sarcoidosis with Löfgren's syndrome. TCRdb analysed the reads with MiXCR anew, one entry per CDR3 protein. The table includes about 63,000 distinct CDR3 sequences, 21% detected once. Germline values: CDR1 LGHNA, CDR2 YNFKEQ. Trimming shortened V by 1 base and J by 2 bases, and 14 bases separated the two germline ends. The CDR3 is made up of 16 amino acids. This clonotype was observed many times. The clonotype comes from a human donor with sarcoidosis (Löfgren's syndrome or another form), or a control subject (not recorded which). Input material: CD4+ T cells from PBMCs. The chain has TRBV4-2 and TRBJ2-5; tentative D call: TRBD2 (7 bases). CDR3 DNA: TGTGCCAGCAGCCAAGCAAATCGGGGGGCACAAGAGACCCAGTACTTC. Encoded protein: CASSQANRGAQETQYF.